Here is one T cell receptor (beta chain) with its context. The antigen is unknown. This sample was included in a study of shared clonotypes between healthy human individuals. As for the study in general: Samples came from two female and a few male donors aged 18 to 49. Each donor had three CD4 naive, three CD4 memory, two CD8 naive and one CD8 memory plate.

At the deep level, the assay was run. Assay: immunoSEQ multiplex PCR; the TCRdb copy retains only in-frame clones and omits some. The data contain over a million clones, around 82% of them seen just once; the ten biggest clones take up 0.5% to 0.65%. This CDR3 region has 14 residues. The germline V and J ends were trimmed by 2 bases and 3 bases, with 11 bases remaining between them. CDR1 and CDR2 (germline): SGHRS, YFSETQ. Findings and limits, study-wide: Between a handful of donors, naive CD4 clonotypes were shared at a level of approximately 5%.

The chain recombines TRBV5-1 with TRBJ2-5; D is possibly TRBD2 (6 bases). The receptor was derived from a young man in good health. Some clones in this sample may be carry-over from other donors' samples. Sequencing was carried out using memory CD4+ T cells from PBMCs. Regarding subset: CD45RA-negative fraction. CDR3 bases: TGCGCCAGCAGCTTTTTTGGCGGGGAAGAGACCCAGTACTTC. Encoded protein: CASSFFGGEETQYF.